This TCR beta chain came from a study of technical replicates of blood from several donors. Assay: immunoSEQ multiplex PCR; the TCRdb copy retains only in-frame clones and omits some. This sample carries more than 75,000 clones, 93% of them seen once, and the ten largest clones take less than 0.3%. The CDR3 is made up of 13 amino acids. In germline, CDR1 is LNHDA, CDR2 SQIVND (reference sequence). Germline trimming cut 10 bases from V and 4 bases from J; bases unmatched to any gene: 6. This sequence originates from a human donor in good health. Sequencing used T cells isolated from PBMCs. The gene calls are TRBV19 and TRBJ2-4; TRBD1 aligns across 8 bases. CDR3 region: CAILDREKNIQYF. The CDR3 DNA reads TGTGCCATTTTGGACAGGGAAAAAAACATTCAGTACTTC.